These 21 T cell receptor beta chains came from one sample sequenced in a study of T cell repertoires in cytomegalovirus infection. In TCRdb, the reads were re-called with MiXCR into one record per CDR3 protein. Here the sample spans 400,000 or so distinct CDR3 sequences, under 40% being singletons. Material: PBMCs. Source of these receptors: a human donor in good health (CMV status not recorded). Some clones in this sample may be carry-over from other donors' samples.

The sample holds a few counts of this clonotype. The CDR3 DNA reads as TGTGCCAGCAGCCAAGCTGTAGGACAGGGGGCAGAGACCCAGTACTTC. This sequence encodes CASSQAVGQGAETQYF. The rearrangement joins TRBV4-2 to TRBJ2-5; 11 bases line up with TRBD1. Trimming cost V 1 base and J 4 bases; bases outside gene matches: 5. The CDR3 has 16 residues. Germline V gene data show CDR1 as LGHNA and CDR2 as YNFKEQ.

The gene calls are TRBV20-1 and TRBJ2-7; TRBD2 might be the D (5 bases). The V gene lost 3 bases and the J gene lost 4 bases, with 10 bases spanning the gap. Germline CDR1 DFQATT, CDR2 SNEGSKA (reference sequence). The CDR3 loop spans 12 amino acids. CDR3 sequence reads: CSARITSYEQYF. DNA for the CDR3: TGCAGTGCTAGGATCACTAGTTACGAGCAGTACTTC.

This clonotype was seen more than once but under ten times. The chain combines TRBV7-9 with TRBJ2-7; tentatively, D is TRBD1 or TRBD2 (7 bases each). This CDR3 contains 13 residues. CDR1 and CDR2 from the germline V gene are SEHNR and FQNEAQ (reference sequence). The ends were cut back, 9 bases at V and 7 bases at J, with 19 bases in the middle. CDR3 sequence reads: CASAGEGAWEQYF. Written as DNA, the CDR3 is TGTGCCAGTGCCGGGGAGGGGGCGTGGGAGCAGTACTTC.

The chain recombines TRBV9 with TRBJ1-2; D uncertain. The germline gives CDR1 SGDLS, CDR2 YYNGEE. There are 14 residues in the CDR3. V shed 0 bases and J shed 3 bases, with 9 bases lying between them. CDR3 residues: CASSVAESYYGYTF. CDR3 nucleotides: TGTGCCAGCAGCGTAGCGGAGAGCTACTATGGCTACACCTTC.

This clonotype was found a few times. This CDR3 reads CASSYGTSQYF. Here the CDR3 DNA reads TGTGCCAGCAGTTACGGTACCTCGCAGTATTTT. V gene TRBV6-5 combines with J gene TRBJ2-3, with no clear D. Trimming took 2 bases from V and 10 from J, leaving 7 bases between them. The CDR3 covers 11 residues. In germline, CDR1 is MNHEY, CDR2 SVGAGI.

This clonotype has ten or more counts. The rearrangement uses TRBV7-2 and TRBJ2-3; 8 nucleotides match TRBD2. V was pared by 4 bases and J by 2 bases, with 8 bases of the junction left unmatched. This CDR3 region has 16 residues. In germline, CDR1 is SGHTA, CDR2 FQGNSA. The CDR3 DNA is TGTGCCAGCAGCTATCCGACTAGCGAGGCCACAGATACGCAGTATTTT. It yields the protein CASSYPTSEATDTQYF. Drawing the rest from reference TRBV7-2 and TRBJ2-3, the complete variable domain is GAGVSQSPSNKVTEKGKDVELRCDPISGHTALYWYRQSLGQGLEFLIYFQGNSAPDKSGLPSDRFSAERTGGSVSTLTIQRTQQEDSAVYLCASSYPTSEATDTQYFGPGTRLTVL.

This clonotype was counted at least ten times. This sequence joins TRBV28 and TRBJ1-1; 7 bases are shared with TRBD1. The CDR3 loop spans 12 amino acids. CDR1 is MDHEN and CDR2 is SYDVKM in the germline V gene. The J segment lost 5 bases and the V segment lost 10 bases, leaving 7 bases of the junction unmatched. In DNA form, the CDR3 reads TGTGCCACCCAGGGGGGTCTGACTGAAGCTTTCTTT. Translation: CATQGGLTEAFF.

This clonotype was observed a few times. The V and J genes are TRBV28 and TRBJ1-1, with D tentatively TRBD1 (5 bases). Germline V gene sequence: CDR1 MDHEN, CDR2 SYDVKM. The CDR3 length is 17 residues. Trimming cost V 8 bases and J 0 bases, with 22 bases left between them. In DNA form, the CDR3 reads TGTGCCAGCCCTCCTCGAGTGTTGGGGGTAATGAACACTGAAGCTTTCTTT. The encoded protein is CASPPRVLGVMNTEAFF.

This clonotype was found a few times. J is TRBJ2-3 and V is TRBV7-2, with 8 bases fitting TRBD1. CDR1 is SGHTA, CDR2 FQGNSA, per germline. V was clipped by 5 bases and J by 2 bases; unmatched bases: 6. The CDR3 is made up of 15 amino acids. The CDR3 protein is CASSPRTGITDTQYF. The CDR3 DNA reads TGTGCCAGCAGCCCTCGGACAGGGATCACAGATACGCAGTATTTT.

This clonotype came up a few times. V usage is TRBV7-3 and J usage is TRBJ1-5; tentative D call: TRBD1 (5 bases). CDR1 SGHTA and CDR2 FQGTGA come from the germline V gene. This CDR3 is 13 amino acids long. V lost 1 base to trimming and J lost 12 bases, with 13 bases between them. CDR3 in DNA: TGTGCCAGCAGCTTAAGAGCATGGGGGGACCAGCATTTT. This gives the protein CASSLRAWGDQHF.

This chain uses TRBV4-1 with TRBJ1-1; 10 positions agree with TRBD1. V was clipped by 4 bases and J by 0 bases; unmatched bases: 11. Germline loops: CDR1 MGHRA, CDR2 YSYEKL. This CDR3 spans 18 amino acids. CDR3: CASSLKGGTGDLNTEAFF. For the CDR3, the DNA is TGCGCCAGCAGCCTAAAAGGGGGGACAGGGGACCTGAACACTGAAGCTTTCTTT.

This clonotype was seen repeatedly, ten times or more. The chain uses TRBV28 and TRBJ2-5; tentatively, D is TRBD1 or TRBD2 (5 bases each). This CDR3 contains 13 residues. Germline values: CDR1 MDHEN, CDR2 SYDVKM. V was trimmed by 5 bases and J by 5 bases, leaving 12 bases between them. The CDR3 region is CASSPGTPETQYF. The CDR3 nucleotides read TGTGCCAGCAGTCCTGGGACGCCGGAGACCCAGTACTTC.

This clonotype was observed at least ten times. The gene calls are TRBV7-6 and TRBJ2-3; 12 bases align to TRBD2. From germline, CDR1 is SGHVS and CDR2 FNYEAQ. V trimming: 1 base; J trimming: 2 bases; junction bases outside the gene matches: 4. This CDR3 has 17 residues. Here the CDR3 DNA reads TGTGCCAGCAGCTTAGAGACTAGCGGGGGCTTCACAGATACGCAGTATTTT. This encodes CASSLETSGGFTDTQYF.

This clonotype has a handful of counts. The rearrangement links TRBV4-3 to TRBJ2-7, with D perhaps matching TRBD2 (6 bases). This CDR3 region has 16 residues. Trimming cost V 0 bases and J 2 bases, with 14 bases left between them. CDR1 and CDR2 from the germline V gene are LGHNA and YSLEER. CDR3 sequence: CASSQDRGGATYEQYF. DNA of the CDR3: TGCGCCAGCAGCCAAGATCGCGGCGGGGCTACCTACGAGCAGTACTTC.

This chain joins TRBV28 and TRBJ1-4; 9 bases are shared with TRBD1. The V gene end was trimmed by 4 bases and the J gene end by 5 bases; junction bases not matched to a gene: 5. Germline values: CDR1 MDHEN, CDR2 SYDVKM. This CDR3 is 15 amino acids long. DNA of the CDR3: TGTGCCAGCAGTTCGGGGGGACAGGGAAATGAAAAACTGTTTTTT. Encoded protein: CASSSGGQGNEKLFF. The whole variable domain, filled in from reference TRBV28 and TRBJ1-4, reads DVKVTQSSRYLVKRTGEKVFLECVQDMDHENMFWYRQDPGLGLRLIYFSYDVKMKEKGDIPEGYSVSREKKERFSLILESASTNQTSMYLCASSSGGQGNEKLFFGSGTQLSVL.

The chain couples TRBV19 to TRBJ1-5, with TRBD1 matching over 8 bases. CDR1 is LNHDA and CDR2 is SQIVND in the germline V gene (reference sequence). The CDR3 sequence is 15 residues long. Trimming at V came to 5 bases and at J to 4 bases, leaving 7 bases not matched to a gene. CDR3 sequence reads: CASSYRDRLNQPQHF. Here the CDR3 DNA reads TGTGCCAGTAGTTACCGGGACAGGCTTAATCAGCCCCAGCATTTT.

V and J are TRBV19 and TRBJ1-6, with TRBD1 as a possible D gene (5 bases). The germline V gene has CDR1 LNHDA and CDR2 SQIVND (reference sequence). The germline V and J ends were trimmed by 3 bases and 9 bases, with 9 bases remaining between them. CDR3 length: 13 amino acids. CDR3 DNA: TGTGCCAGTAGTATTGGGGGTAGTTCACCCCTCCACTTT. Protein product: CASSIGGSSPLHF.

This clonotype was counted only a few times. The chain couples TRBV20-1 to TRBJ2-3; weak D call: TRBD2 (5 bases). The CDR3 spans 15 residues. V gave up 6 bases and J gave up 4 bases, with 20 bases separating them. Germline CDR1 DFQATT, CDR2 SNEGSKA (reference sequence). The CDR3 reads CSALDLVGSADTQYF. The CDR3 nucleotides read TGCAGTGCCTTAGACCTAGTGGGTAGCGCAGATACGCAGTATTTT.

This clonotype came up a few times. The chain links TRBV7-6 to TRBJ2-7, with TRBD1 matching over 8 bases. V gave up 5 bases and J gave up 1 base; unmatched junction bases: 10. In germline, CDR1 is SGHVS, CDR2 FNYEAQ. This CDR3 spans 16 amino acids. The CDR3 loop reads CASSLRGDRRSYEQYF. The CDR3 DNA follows: TGTGCCAGCAGCCTCAGGGGGGACAGGCGATCCTACGAGCAGTACTTC. The variable domain in full, with the rest retrieved from reference TRBV7-6 and TRBJ2-7, is GAGVSQSPRYKVTKRGQDVALRCDPISGHVSLYWYRQALGQGPEFLTYFNYEAQQDKSGLPNDRFSAERPEGSISTLTIQRTEQRDSAMYRCASSLRGDRRSYEQYFGPGTRLTVT.

The V call is TRBV30, the J call TRBJ1-3; D gene ambiguous. Looked up from germline, CDR1 is GTSNPN and CDR2 is SVGIG (reference sequence). Trimming left V 0 bases short and J 0 bases short, with 9 bases between. The CDR3 loop spans 15 amino acids. The CDR3 bases are TGTGCCTGGAGTGTAAGGCGTTCCTCTGGAAACACCATATATTTT. Protein product: CAWSVRRSSGNTIYF.

The V and J genes are TRBV4-1 and TRBJ2-7, with D unresolved. The CDR3 is 15 residues long. Germline values: CDR1 MGHRA, CDR2 YSYEKL. V lost 3 bases and J lost 2, with 14 bases in between. CDR3 sequence reads: CASSHRHSMTYEQYF. The CDR3 DNA reads TGCGCCAGCAGCCACCGACATTCCATGACCTACGAGCAGTACTTC.